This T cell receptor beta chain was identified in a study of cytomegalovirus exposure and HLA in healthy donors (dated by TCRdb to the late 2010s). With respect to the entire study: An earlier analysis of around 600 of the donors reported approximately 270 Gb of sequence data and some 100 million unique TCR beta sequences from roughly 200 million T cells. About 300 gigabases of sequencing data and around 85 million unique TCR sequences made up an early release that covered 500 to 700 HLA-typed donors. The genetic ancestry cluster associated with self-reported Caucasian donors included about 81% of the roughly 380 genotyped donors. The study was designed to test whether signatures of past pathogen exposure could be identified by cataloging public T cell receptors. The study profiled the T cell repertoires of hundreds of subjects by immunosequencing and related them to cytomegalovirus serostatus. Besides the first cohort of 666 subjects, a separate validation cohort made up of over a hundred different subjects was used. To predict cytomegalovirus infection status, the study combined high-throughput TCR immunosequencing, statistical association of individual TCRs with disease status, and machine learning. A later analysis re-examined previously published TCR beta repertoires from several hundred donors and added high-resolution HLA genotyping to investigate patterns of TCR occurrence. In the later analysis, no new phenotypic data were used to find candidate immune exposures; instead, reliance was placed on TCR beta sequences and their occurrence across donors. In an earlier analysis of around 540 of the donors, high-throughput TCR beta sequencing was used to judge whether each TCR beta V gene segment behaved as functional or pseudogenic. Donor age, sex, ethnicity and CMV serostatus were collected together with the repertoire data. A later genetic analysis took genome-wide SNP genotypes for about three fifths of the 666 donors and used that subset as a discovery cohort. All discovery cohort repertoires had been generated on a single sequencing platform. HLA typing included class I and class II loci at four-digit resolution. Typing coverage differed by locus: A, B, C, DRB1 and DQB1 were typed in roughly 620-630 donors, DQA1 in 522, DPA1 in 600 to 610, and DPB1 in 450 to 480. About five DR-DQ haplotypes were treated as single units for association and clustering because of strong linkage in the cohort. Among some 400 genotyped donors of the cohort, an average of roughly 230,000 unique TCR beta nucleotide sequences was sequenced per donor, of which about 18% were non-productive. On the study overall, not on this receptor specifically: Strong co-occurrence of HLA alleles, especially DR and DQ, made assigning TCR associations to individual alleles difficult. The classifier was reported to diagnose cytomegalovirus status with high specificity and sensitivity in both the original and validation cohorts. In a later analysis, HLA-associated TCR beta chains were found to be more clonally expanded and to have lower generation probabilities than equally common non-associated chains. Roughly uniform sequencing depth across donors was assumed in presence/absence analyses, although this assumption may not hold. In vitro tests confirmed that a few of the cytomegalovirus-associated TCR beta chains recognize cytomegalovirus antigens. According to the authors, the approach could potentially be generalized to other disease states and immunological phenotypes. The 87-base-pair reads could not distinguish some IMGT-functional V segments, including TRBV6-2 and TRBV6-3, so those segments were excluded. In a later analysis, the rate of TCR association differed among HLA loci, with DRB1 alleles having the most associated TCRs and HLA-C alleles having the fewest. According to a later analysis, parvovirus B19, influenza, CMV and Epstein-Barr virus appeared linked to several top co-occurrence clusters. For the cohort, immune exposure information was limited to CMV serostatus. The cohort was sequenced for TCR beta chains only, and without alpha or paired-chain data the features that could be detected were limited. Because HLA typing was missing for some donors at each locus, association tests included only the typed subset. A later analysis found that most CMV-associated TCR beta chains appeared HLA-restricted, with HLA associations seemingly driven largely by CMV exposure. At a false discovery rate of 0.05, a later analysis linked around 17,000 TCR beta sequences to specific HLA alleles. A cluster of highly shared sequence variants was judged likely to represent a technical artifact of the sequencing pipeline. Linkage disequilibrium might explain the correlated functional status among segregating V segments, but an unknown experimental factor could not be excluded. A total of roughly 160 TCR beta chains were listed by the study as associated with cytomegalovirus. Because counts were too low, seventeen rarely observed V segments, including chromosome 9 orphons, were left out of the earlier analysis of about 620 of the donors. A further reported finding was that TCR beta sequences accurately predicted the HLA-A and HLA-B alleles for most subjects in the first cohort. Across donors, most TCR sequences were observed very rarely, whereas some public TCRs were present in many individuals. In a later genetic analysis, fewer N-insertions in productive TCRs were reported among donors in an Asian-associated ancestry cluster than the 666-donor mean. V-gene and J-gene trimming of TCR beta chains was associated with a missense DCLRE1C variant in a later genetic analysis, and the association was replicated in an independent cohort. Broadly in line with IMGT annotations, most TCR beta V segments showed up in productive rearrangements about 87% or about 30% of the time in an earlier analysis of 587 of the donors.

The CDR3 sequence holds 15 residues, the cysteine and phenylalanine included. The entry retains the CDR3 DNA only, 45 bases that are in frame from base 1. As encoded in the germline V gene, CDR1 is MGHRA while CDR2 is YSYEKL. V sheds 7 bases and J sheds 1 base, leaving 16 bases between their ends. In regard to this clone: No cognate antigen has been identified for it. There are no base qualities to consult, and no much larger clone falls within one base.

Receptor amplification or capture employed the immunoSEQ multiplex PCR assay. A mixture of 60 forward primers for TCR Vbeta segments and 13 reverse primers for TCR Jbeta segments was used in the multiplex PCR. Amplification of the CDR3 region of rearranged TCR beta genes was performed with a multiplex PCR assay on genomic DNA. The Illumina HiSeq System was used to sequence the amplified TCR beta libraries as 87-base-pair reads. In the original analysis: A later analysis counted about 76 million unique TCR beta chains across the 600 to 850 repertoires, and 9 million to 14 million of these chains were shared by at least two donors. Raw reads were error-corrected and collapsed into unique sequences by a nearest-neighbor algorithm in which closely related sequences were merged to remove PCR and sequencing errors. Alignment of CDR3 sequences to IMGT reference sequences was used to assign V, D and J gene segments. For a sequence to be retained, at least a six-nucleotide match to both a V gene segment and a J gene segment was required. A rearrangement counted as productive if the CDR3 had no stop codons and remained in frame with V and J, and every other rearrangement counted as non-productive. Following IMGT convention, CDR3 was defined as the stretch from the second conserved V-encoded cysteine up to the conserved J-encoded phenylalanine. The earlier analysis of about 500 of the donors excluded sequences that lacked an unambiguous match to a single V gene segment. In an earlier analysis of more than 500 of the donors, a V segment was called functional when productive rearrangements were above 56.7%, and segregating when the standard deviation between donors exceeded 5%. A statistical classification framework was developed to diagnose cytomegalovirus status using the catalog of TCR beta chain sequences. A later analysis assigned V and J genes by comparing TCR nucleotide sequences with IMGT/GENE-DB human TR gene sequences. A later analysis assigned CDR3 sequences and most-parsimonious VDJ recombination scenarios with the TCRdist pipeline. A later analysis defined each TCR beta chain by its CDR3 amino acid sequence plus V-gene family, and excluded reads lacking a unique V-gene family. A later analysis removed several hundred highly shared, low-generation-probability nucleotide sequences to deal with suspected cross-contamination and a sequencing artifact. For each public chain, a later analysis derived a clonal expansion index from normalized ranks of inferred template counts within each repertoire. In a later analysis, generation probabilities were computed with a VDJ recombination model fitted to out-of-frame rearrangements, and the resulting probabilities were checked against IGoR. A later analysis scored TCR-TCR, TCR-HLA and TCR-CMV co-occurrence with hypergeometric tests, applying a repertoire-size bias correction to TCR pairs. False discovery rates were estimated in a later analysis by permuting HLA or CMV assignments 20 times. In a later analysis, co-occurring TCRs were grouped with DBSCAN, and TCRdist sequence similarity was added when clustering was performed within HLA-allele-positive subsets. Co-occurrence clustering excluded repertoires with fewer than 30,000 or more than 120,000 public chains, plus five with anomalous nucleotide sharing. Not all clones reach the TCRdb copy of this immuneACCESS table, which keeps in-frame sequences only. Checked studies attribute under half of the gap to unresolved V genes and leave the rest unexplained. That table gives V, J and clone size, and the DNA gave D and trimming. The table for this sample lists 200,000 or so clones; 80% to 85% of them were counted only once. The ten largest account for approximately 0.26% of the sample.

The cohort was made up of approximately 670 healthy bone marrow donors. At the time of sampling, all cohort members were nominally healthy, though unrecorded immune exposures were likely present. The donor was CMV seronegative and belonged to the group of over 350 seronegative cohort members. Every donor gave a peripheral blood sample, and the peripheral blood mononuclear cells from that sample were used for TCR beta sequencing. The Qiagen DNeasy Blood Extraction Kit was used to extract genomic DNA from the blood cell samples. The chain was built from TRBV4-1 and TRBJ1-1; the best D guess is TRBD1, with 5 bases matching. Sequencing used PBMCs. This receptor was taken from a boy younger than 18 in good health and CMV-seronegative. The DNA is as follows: TGCGCCAGCAAGTCCCTACATGACAGGAACACTGAAGCTTTCTTT. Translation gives CASKSLHDRNTEAFF.